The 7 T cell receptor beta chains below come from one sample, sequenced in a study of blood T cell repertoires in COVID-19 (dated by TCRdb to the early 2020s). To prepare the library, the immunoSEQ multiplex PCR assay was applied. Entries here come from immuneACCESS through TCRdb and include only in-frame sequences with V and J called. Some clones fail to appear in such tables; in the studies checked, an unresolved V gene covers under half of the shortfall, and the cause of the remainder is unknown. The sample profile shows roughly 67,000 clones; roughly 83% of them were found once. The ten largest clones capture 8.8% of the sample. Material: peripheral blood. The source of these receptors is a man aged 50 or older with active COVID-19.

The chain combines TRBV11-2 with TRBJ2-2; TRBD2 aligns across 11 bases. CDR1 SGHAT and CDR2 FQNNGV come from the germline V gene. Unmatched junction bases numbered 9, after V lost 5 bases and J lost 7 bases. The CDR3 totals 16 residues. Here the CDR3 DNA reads TGTGCCAGCAGCCCCCCGGTAGCGGGGGGGCTCGGGGAGCTGTTTTTT. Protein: CASSPPVAGGLGELFF.

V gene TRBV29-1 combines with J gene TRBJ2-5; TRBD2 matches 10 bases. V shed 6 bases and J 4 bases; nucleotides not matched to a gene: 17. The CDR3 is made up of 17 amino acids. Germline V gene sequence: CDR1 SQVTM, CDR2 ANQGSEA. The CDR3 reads CSVARKWLAGERETQYF. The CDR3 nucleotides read TGCAGCGTCGCAAGGAAGTGGCTAGCGGGAGAGAGAGAGACCCAGTACTTC.

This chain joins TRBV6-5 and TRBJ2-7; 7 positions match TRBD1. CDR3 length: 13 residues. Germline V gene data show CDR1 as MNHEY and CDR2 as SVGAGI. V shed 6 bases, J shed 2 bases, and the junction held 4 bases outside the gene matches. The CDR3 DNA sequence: TGTGCCAGCAGCCGTGGGACAGCCTACGAGCAGTACTTC. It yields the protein CASSRGTAYEQYF.

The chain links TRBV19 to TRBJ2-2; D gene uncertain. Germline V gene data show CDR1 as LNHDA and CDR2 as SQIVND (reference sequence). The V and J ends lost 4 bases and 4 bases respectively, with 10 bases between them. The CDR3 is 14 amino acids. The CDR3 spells CASSSGWATGELFF. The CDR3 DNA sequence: TGTGCCAGTAGTAGTGGGTGGGCCACCGGGGAGCTGTTTTTT.

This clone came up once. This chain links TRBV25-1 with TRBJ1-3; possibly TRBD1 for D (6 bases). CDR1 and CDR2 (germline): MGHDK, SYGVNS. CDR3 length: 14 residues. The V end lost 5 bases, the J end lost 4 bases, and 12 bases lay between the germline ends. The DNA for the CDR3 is TGTGCCAGCAGTCTACAGGGTCGAGGAAACACCATATATTTT. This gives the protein CASSLQGRGNTIYF.

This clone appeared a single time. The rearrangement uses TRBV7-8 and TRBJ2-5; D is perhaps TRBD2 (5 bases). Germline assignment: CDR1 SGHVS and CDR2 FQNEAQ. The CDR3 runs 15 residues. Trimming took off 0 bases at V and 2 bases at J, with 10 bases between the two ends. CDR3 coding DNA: TGTGCCAGCAGCTTAGCGCCCGGGGAACAAGAGACCCAGTACTTC. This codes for CASSLAPGEQETQYF.

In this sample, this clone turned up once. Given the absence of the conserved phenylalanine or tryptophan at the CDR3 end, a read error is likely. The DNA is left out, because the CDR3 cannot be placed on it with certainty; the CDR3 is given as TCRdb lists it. The CDR3 is CASSQGTSRK. The chain employs TRBV11-3 and TRBJ1-1; TRBD1 reflects the table's D call only, with no check against the DNA. CDR1 SGHNT and CDR2 YENEEA come from the germline V gene. The CDR3 length is 10 residues, termini included.